This T cell receptor (beta chain) was identified in a study of siplizumab effects on memory and regulatory T cells. Profiling relied on immunoSEQ multiplex PCR, and the TCRdb table lists in-frame clones only, not all of them. Of about 120,000 clones listed, 93% are singletons. Study outcomes and limitations: The majority of clones, roughly 80-96% of proliferating CD4+ or CD8+ clones, lacked an assignable naive or memory phenotype.

This clone showed up just once. The antigen is not known. This CDR3 contains 14 residues. The V gene lost 5 bases and the J gene lost 4 bases, with 14 bases spanning the gap. The germline CDR1 and CDR2 sequences are SGHTA and FQGTGA. This clonotype originated in a human donor in good health. Sequencing input: non-Treg CD4+ T cells sorted from blood. The rearrangement links TRBV7-3 to TRBJ1-1; D not resolved. The CDR3 is CASSTQPGGTEAFF. The CDR3, as DNA: TGTGCCAGCAGCACTCAGCCCGGCGGCACTGAAGCTTTCTTT.